This T cell receptor (beta chain) was recovered during a study of CD8 T cells in Susac syndrome. The authors reverse transcribed roughly 0.5 to 1 ug RNA with random hexamers. An immunoSEQ multiplex PCR generated amplified TCR beta CDR3 products spanning 54 Vbeta and 13 Jbeta. MiXCR, applied by TCRdb to the immunoSEQ multiplex PCR reads, yields one record per CDR3 protein. The profile shows under 70,000 distinct CDR3 sequences, approximately 92% of them singletons. Peripheral blood CD8+ and CD4+ T cells were profiled by TCR beta sequencing. The clonotype originates from a human donor in good health. Sequenced: CD8+ T cells from PBMCs.

The CDR3 bases are TGTGCCAGCAGTTACAGGATGAACACCGGGGAGCTGTTTTTT. This gives the protein CASSYRMNTGELFF. This chain links TRBV6-2 or TRBV6-3 with TRBJ2-2; D is undetermined. There are 14 residues in the CDR3. CDR1 is MNHEY and CDR2 is SVGEGT in the germline V gene. The ends were cut back, 2 bases at V and 1 base at J, with 5 bases in the middle.